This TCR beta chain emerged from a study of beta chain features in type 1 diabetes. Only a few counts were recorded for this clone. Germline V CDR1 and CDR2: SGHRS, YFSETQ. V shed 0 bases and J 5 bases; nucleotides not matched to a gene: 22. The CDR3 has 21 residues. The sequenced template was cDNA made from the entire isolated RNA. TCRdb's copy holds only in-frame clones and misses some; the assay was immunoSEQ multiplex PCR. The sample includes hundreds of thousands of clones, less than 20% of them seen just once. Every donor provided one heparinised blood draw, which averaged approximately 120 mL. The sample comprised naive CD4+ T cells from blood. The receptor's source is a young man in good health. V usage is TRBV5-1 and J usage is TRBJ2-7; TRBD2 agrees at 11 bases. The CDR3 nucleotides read TGCGCCAGCAGCTTGGCCCGCCTTAGGCTAGCGGGAGGCTCCTCTAGACACGAGCAGTACTTC. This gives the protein CASSLARLRLAGGSSRHEQYF.